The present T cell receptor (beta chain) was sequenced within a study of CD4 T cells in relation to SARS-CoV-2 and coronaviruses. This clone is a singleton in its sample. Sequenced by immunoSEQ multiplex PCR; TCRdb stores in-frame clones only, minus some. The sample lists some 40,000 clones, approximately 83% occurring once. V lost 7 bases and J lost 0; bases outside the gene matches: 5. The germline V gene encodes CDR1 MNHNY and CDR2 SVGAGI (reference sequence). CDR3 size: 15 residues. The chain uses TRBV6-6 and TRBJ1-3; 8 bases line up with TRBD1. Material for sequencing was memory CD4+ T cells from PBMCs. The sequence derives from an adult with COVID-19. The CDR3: CASNGQGSSGNTIYF. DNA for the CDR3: TGTGCCAGCAATGGACAGGGTTCCTCTGGAAACACCATATATTTT.